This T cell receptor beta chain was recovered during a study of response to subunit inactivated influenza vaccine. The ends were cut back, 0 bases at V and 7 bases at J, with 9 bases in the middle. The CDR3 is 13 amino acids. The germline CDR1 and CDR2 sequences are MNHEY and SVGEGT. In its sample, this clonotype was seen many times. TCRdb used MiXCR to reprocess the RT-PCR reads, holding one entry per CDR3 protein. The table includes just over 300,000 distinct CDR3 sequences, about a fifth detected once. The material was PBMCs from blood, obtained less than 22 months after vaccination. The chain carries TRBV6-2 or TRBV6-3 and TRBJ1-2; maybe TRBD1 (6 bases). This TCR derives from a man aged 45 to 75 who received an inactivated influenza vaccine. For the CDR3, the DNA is TGTGCCAGCAGTTACTCGGCAGGGGTTGGCTACACCTTC. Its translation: CASSYSAGVGYTF.